The T cell receptor beta chain under discussion was sequenced for a study of vaccination effects on CD4 cells after COVID-19. Of note for this clone: Its antigen is unknown.

Between the trimmed V and J ends, which lost 4 bases and 6 bases, there was a span of 4 bases. Germline V CDR1 and CDR2: LGHNA, YSLEER. The CDR3 loop spans 11 amino acids. CD4+ T cell isolation took place after less than 13 days of culture. The vaccine given was either BNT162b2 or mRNA-1273, in two doses. Profiled with immunoSEQ multiplex PCR; TCRdb holds only in-frame clones, not every one. The sample holds some 69,000 clones, roughly 75% seen once. The chain couples TRBV4-3 to TRBJ1-3; no firm D call. Source: CD4+ T cells from PBMCs cultured without peptide, taken after COVID-19 vaccination. The receptor was isolated from a human donor who received a COVID-19 vaccine. The CDR3 loop is CASSLQNTIYF. DNA for the CDR3: TGCGCCAGCAGCCTCCAAAACACCATATATTTT.